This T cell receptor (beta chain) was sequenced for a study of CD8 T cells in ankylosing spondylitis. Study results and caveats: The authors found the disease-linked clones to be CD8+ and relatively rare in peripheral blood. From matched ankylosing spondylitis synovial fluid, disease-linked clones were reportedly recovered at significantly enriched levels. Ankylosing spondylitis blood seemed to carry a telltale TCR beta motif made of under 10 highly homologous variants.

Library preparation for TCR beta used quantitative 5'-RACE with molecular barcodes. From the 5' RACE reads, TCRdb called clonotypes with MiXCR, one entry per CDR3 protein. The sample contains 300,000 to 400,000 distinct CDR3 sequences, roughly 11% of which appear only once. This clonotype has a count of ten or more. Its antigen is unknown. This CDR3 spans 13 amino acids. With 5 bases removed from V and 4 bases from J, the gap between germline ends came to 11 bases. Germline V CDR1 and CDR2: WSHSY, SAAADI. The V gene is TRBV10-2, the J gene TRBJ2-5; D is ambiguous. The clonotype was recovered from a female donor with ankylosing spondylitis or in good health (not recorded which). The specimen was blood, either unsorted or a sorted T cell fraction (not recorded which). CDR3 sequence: CASSYKRRETQYF. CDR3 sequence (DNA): TGCGCCAGCAGTTATAAGCGACGAGAGACCCAGTACTTC.